The T cell receptor beta chain described here comes from a study of T cells after yellow fever vaccination (dated by TCRdb to about 2019). Turning to the overall study: The SMART-Seq v4 Ultra Low Input RNA kit was used to prepare libraries from fractions with low cell numbers. To follow T-cell clones before and after both primary and booster YFV17D yellow fever vaccination, bulk TCR alpha and beta repertoires underwent longitudinal sequencing. Two healthy male donors, one aged 18 to 29 and one aged 30 to 40 years, were included in the cohort. Bulk PBMC replicates and cell subsets were isolated from blood drawn at multiple timepoints before and after both primary and secondary immunization.

TCR cDNA was made using 5'RACE template switching, a step that added a universal primer site and unique molecular identifiers. Priming of cDNA synthesis was performed from both the TCR alpha and TCR beta constant segments. Two PCR steps were used to amplify libraries, with sample barcodes and sequencing adapters being added in the second step. Sequencing of the libraries was done on either Illumina HiSeq 2500 (2x100 bp) or NovaSeq (2x150 bp). The paper's data handling went like this. MIGEC handled demultiplexing of reads and collapsing into UMI consensus sequences, while MiXCR performed V(D)J alignment. Using edgeR on replicate PBMC samples, clonotypes were called vaccine-responding if FDR was below 0.01 and the log2 fold change was above 5 up to day 15. Bulk clonotypes were assigned CD4 or CD8 identity according to which sequenced CD4 or CD8 repertoire held them at higher abundance. TCRdb trimmed public reads at Q25 via fastp, called clones via MiXCR and kept in-frame beta chains. CDR3 protein duplicates are merged, each entry listing the most common genes and DNA. TCRdb, not the original authors, processed these V and J calls. The sample data list some 500,000 distinct CDR3 sequences, and less than 15% of these were observed just once. The ten largest clones represent over 13% of the sample.

V is cut by 0 bases and J by 0 bases, and the space between the germline ends is 10 bases. Including cysteine and phenylalanine, the CDR3 has 16 amino acids. The sequence is cut down to CDR3 DNA, 48 bases in frame from base 1. The germline V gene supplies CDR1 ENHRY and CDR2 SYGVKD. Points on this clonotype: Its specific antigen is unknown. Base qualities were left out, and no much larger clone turns up one base away.

Sample treatment or condition, as interpreted from the label and publication: live attenuated yellow fever vaccine strain. At every blood-draw timepoint, two biological replicates of bulk PBMCs were collected. PBMCs were isolated from peripheral blood using a standard Ficoll-Paque protocol. TriZol was used to extract RNA from bulk PBMCs, CD4 and CD8 fractions, and dextramer-positive and dextramer-negative fractions. What the research found in general, with its limitations: FACS-sorted repertoires could contain abundant contaminating clonotypes from the bulk population, so computational filtering was required. A small share of clonotypes occurred in both CD4 and CD8 compartments, likely arising from convergent recombination. The secondary T-cell response was weaker than the primary response but faster, peaking on day 5 instead of day 15. Most clones expanded after primary vaccination were re-detected after the booster (almost 97% of CD4 and about nine tenths of CD8), suggesting broad memory maintenance. Because the study included only two donors, the extent to which the findings can be generalized is limited.

The chain is made from TRBV10-3 and TRBJ2-3; no D gene can be assigned with confidence. This receptor was taken from a man younger than 40 who received the YFV17D yellow fever vaccine. This specimen consisted of PBMCs, obtained on the day of the yellow fever booster vaccination. At the DNA level, the sequence is TGTGCCATCAGTGAGTCGGTTATAGGGAGCACAGATACGCAGTATTTT. Translation gives CAISESVIGSTDTQYF.